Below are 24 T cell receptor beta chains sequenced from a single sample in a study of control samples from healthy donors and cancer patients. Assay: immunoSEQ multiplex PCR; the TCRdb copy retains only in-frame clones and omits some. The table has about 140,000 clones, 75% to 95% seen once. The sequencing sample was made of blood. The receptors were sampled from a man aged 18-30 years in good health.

In nucleotides, the CDR3 is TGTGCCAGCAGTTCCTCGACAGGGTTCCTGTTTTTT. Amino acids: CASSSSTGFLFF. J is TRBJ1-4 and V is TRBV27; 7 bases line up with TRBD1. CDR3 length equals 12 residues. J gave up 14 bases and V 4 bases, and 7 bases lay outside the gene matches. Germline values: CDR1 MNHEY, CDR2 SMNVEV (reference sequence). Drawing the rest from reference TRBV27 and TRBJ1-4, the complete variable domain is EAQVTQNPRYLITVTGKKLTVTCSQNMNHEYMSWYRQDPGLGLRQIYYSMNVEVTDKGDVPEGYKVSRKEKRNFPLILESPSPNQTSLYFCASSSSTGFLFFGSGTQLSVL.

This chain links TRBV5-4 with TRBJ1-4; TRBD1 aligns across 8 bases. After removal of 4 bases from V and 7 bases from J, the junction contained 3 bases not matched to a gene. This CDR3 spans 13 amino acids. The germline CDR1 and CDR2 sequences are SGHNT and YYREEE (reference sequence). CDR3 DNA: TGTGCCAGCAGCCCCGACAGGGGTGAAAAACTGTTTTTT. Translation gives CASSPDRGEKLFF. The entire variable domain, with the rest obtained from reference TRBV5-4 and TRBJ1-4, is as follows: ETGVTQSPTHLIKTRGQQVTLRCSSQSGHNTVSWYQQALGQGPQFIFQYYREEENGRGNFPPRFSGLQFPNYSSELNVNALELDDSALYLCASSPDRGEKLFFGSGTQLSVL.

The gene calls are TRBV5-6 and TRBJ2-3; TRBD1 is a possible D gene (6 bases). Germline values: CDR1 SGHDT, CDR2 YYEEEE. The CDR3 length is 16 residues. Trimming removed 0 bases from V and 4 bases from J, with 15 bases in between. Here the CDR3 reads CASSLGTAIIPDTQYF. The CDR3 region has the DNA TGTGCCAGCAGCTTGGGGACAGCGATTATACCAGATACGCAGTATTTT.

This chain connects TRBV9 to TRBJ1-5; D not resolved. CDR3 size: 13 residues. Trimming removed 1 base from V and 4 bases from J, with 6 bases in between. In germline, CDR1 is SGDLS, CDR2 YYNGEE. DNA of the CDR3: TGTGCCAGCAGCGTATCCGTAAATCAGCCCCAGCATTTT. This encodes CASSVSVNQPQHF.

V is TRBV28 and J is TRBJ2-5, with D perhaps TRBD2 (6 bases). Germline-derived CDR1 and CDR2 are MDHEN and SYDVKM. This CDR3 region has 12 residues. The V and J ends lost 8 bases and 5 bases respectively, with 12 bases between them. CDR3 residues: CASYSGGETQYF. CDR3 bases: TGTGCCAGCTACAGTGGGGGGGAGACCCAGTACTTC.

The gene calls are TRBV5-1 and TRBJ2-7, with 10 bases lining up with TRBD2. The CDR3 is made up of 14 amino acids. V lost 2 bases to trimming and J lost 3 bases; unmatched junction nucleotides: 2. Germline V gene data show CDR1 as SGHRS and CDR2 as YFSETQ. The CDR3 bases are TGCGCCAGCAGCTTAGGACTAGCGGACTACGAGCAGTACTTC. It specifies CASSLGLADYEQYF.

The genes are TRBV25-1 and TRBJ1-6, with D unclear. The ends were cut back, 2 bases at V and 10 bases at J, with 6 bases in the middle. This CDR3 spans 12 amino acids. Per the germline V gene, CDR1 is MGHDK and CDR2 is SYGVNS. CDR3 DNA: TGTGCCAGCAGTGAAGTAGGATCACCCCTCCACTTT. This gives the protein CASSEVGSPLHF.

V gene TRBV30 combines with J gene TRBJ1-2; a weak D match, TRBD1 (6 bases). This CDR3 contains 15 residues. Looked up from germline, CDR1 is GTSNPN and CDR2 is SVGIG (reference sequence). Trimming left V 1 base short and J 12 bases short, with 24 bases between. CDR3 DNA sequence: TGTGCCTGGAGTGAGATACCGGGACAACGGGGTCCTCACACCTTC. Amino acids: CAWSEIPGQRGPHTF.

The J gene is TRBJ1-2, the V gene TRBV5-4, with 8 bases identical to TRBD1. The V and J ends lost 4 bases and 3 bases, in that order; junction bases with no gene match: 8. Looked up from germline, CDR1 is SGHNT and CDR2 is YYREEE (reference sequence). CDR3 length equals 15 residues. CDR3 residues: CASSGWTGPDYGYTF. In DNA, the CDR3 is TGTGCCAGCAGCGGCTGGACAGGGCCGGACTATGGCTACACCTTC.

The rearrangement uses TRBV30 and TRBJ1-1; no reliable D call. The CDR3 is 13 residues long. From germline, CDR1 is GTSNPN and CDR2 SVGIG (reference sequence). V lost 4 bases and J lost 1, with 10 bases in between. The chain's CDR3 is CAWMGWGNTEAFF. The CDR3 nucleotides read TGTGCCTGGATGGGGTGGGGGAACACTGAAGCTTTCTTT.

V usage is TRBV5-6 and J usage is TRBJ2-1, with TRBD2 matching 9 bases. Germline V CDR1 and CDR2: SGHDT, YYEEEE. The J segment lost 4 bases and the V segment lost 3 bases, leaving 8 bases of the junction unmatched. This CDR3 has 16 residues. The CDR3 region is CASSWRLSGGYNEQFF. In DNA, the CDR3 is TGTGCCAGCAGCTGGCGTCTTAGCGGGGGATACAATGAGCAGTTCTTC. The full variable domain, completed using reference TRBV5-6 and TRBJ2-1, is DAGVTQSPTHLIKTRGQQVTLRCSPKSGHDTVSWYQQALGQGPQFIFQYYEEEERQRGNFPDRFSGHQFPNYSSELNVNALLLGDSALYLCASSWRLSGGYNEQFFGPGTRLTVL.

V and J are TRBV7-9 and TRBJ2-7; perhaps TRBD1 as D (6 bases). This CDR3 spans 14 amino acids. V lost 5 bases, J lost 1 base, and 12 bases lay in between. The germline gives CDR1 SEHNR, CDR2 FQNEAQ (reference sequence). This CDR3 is CASSDPDRSYEQYF. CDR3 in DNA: TGTGCCAGCAGCGATCCAGACAGGTCCTACGAGCAGTACTTC.

The CDR3 nucleotides read TGTGCCAGCAGTGAAGAAAGGTCAGGGTCTCAGCCCCAGCATTTT. It is translated as CASSEERSGSQPQHF. This chain connects TRBV2 to TRBJ1-5, with D possibly matching TRBD1 (5 bases). Trimming took off 1 base at V and 6 bases at J, with 13 bases between the two ends. The CDR3 extends over 15 amino acids. The V gene's germline CDR1 is SNHLY and CDR2 FYNNEI. Variable domain in full (rest from reference TRBV2 and TRBJ1-5): EPEVTQTPSHQVTQMGQEVILRCVPISNHLYFYWYRQILGQKVEFLVSFYNNEISEKSEIFDDQFSVERPDGSNFTLKIRSTKLEDSAMYFCASSEERSGSQPQHFGDGTRLSIL.

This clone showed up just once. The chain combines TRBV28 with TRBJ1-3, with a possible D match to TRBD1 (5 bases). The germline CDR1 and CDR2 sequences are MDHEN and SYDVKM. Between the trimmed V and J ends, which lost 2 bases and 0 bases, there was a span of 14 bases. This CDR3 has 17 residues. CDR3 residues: CASSLAGWGISGNTIYF. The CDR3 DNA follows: TGTGCCAGCAGTTTAGCAGGGTGGGGGATCTCTGGAAACACCATATATTTT.

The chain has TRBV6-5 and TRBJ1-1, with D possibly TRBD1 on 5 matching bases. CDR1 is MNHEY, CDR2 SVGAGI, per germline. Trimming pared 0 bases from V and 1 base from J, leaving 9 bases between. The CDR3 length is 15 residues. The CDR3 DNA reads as TGTGCCAGCAGTTACTCAGCAGGGAAGAACACTGAAGCTTTCTTT. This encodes CASSYSAGKNTEAFF.

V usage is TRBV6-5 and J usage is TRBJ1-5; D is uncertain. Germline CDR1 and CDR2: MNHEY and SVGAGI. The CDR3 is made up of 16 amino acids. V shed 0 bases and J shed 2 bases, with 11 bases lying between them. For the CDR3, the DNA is TGTGCCAGCAGTTACTCGTCCCGTTCCGGCAATCAGCCCCAGCATTTT. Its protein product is CASSYSSRSGNQPQHF.

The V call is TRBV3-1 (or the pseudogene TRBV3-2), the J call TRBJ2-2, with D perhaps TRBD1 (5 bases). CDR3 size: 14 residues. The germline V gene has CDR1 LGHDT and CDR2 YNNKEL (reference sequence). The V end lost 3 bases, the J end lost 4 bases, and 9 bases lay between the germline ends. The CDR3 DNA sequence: TGTGCCAGCAGCCAGTTTGGGGCCACCGGGGAGCTGTTTTTT. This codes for CASSQFGATGELFF.

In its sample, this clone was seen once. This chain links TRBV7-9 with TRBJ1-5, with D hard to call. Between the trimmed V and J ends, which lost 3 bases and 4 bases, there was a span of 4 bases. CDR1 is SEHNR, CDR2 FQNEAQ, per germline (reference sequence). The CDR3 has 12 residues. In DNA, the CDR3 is TGTGCCAGCAGCTTTGGAAATCAGCCCCAGCATTTT. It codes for CASSFGNQPQHF.

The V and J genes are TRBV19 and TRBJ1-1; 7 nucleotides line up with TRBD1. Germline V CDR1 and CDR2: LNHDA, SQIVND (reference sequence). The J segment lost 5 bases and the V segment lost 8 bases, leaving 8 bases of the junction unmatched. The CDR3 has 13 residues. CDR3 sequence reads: CASGINRGTEAFF. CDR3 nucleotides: TGTGCCAGTGGAATTAACAGGGGAACTGAAGCTTTCTTT.

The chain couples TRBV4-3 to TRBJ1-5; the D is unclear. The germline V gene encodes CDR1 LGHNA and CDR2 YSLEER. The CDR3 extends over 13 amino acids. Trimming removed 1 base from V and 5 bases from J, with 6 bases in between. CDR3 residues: CASSQALDQPQHF. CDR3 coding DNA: TGCGCCAGCAGCCAAGCTCTCGATCAGCCCCAGCATTTT.

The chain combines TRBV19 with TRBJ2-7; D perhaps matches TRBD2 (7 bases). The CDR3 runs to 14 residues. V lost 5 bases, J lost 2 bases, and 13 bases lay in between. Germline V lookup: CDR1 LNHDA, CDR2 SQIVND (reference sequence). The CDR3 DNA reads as TGTGCCAGTAGTGTTACAGGGAGGGCCTACGAGCAGTACTTC. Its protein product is CASSVTGRAYEQYF.

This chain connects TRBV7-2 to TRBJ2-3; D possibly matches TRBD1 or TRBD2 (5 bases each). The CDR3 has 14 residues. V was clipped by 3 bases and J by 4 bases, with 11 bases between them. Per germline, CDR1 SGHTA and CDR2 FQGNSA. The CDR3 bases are TGTGCCAGCAGCTTGGCTAGCAGGGCAGATACGCAGTATTTT. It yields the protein CASSLASRADTQYF.

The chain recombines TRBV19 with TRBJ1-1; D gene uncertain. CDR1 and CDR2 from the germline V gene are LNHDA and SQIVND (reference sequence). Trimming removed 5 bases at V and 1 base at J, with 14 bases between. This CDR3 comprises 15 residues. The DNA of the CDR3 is TGTGCCAGTAGTCCCGCGGCGGGAGGGAACACTGAAGCTTTCTTT. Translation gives CASSPAAGGNTEAFF.

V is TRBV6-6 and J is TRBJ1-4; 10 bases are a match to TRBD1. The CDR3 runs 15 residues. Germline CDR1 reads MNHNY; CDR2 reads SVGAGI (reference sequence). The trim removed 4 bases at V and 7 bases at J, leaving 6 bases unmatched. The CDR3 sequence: CASSSPGTGVEKLFF. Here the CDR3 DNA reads TGTGCCAGCAGTTCCCCCGGGACAGGGGTTGAAAAACTGTTTTTT.